The 5 T cell receptor beta chains below were found in one sample sequenced in a study of blood T cell repertoires in COVID-19. Profiled with immunoSEQ multiplex PCR; TCRdb holds only in-frame clones, not every one. Found here are around 100,000 clones, 70% to 90% of them singletons; the top ten hold around 15%. Sequenced material: peripheral blood. The receptors were sampled from a man in his fifties with active or convalescent COVID-19.

The CDR3: CASSLKSLGTEYYYEQYF. CDR3 in DNA: TGTGCCAGCAGCTTGAAAAGTTTGGGGACAGAGTACTACTACGAGCAGTACTTC. The chain couples TRBV13 to TRBJ2-7; TRBD1 matches at 7 bases. Per the germline V gene, CDR1 is PRHDT and CDR2 is FYEKMQ (reference sequence). V lost 3 bases, J lost 3 bases, and 17 bases stayed unmatched. The CDR3 length is 18 residues.

The V and J genes are TRBV7-2 and TRBJ2-2; D gene uncertain. Germline-derived CDR1 and CDR2 are SGHTA and FQGNSA. Trimming took 0 bases from V and 0 from J, leaving 2 bases between them. CDR3 length: 14 amino acids. The CDR3 loop reads CASSLASNTGELFF. For the CDR3, the DNA is TGTGCCAGCAGCTTAGCCTCGAACACCGGGGAGCTGTTTTTT.

The DNA for the CDR3 is TGTGCTGTACGTTACATTGCGGGAGGGTCGGGAACCGGGGAGCTGTTTTTT. It yields the protein CAVRYIAGGSGTGELFF. This chain uses TRBV30 with TRBJ2-2; 9 nucleotides align to TRBD2. Germline V gene sequence: CDR1 GTSNPN, CDR2 SVGIG (reference sequence). The CDR3 has 17 residues.

The V call is TRBV7-9, the J call TRBJ1-2; 8 bases map to TRBD1. V lost 7 bases, J lost 3 bases, and 7 bases stayed unmatched. This CDR3 comprises 14 residues. The germline V gene has CDR1 SEHNR and CDR2 FQNEAQ (reference sequence). This CDR3 is CASTRTGRDYGYTF. The CDR3 DNA follows: TGTGCCAGCACCCGGACAGGGAGGGACTATGGCTACACCTTC.

The gene calls are TRBV6-5 and TRBJ1-2; 9 bases align to TRBD1. The CDR3 covers 15 residues. Germline V gives CDR1 MNHEY, CDR2 SVGAGI. Trimming at V came to 6 bases and at J to 5 bases, leaving 10 bases not matched to a gene. CDR3 nucleotide sequence: TGTGCCAGCAGCTCCGGGACAGGGTCTGAGTATGGCTACACCTTC. Protein product: CASSSGTGSEYGYTF.